A single T cell receptor (beta chain) is shown here with its context. The antigen remains unidentified. The deep-level immunoSEQ assay was used. Data came from immunoSEQ multiplex PCR; TCRdb stores just in-frame clones and leaves some out. The sample lists about 690,000 clones; about nine tenths were seen once. This sample was included in a study of shared clonotypes between healthy human individuals. Study background: Per donor, CD8 memory used one plate, CD8 naive used two, CD4 memory used three and CD4 naive used three. Broader study findings: Among donors, the sharing of clonotypes was expected to be influenced by sequencing depth.

The V gene lost 0 bases and the J gene lost 11 bases, with 8 bases spanning the gap. Germline V gene sequence: CDR1 ENHRY, CDR2 SYGVKD. The CDR3 runs to 12 residues. Material: memory CD8+ T cells from PBMCs. This sample's subset: CD45RO+ cells pooled with CCR7-negative TemRA cells. The TCR comes from a man between 18 and 29 years old in good health. Some clones in this sample may be carry-over from other donors' samples. V is TRBV10-3 and J is TRBJ1-5; D is ambiguous. The chain's CDR3 is CAISESRESQHF. CDR3 sequence (DNA): TGTGCCATCAGTGAGTCGCGAGAGTCCCAGCATTTT.